The clone carrying this T cell receptor beta chain showed up many times. Its specificity is not known. The data stem from a study of naive and memory T cell subsets. Trimming removed 6 bases from V and 4 bases from J, with 13 bases in between. This CDR3 is built from 15 residues. CD4 T cells were positively selected, then CD8 T cells from the CD4-negative fraction. Study observations and caveats: Naive and memory repertoire findings lacked a ground truth for validation. Diversity fell and Gini index rose from naive through CM, EM, EMRA.

An equimolar mix of two oligonucleotides served as the beta constant-region primer for TRBC1 and TRBC2. The cDNA 3' end received a ligated single-stranded oligonucleotide carrying the SP2 primer and a 12-nucleotide UMI. One entry per CDR3 protein, called by TCRdb with MiXCR from the UMI-ligation and nested PCR reads. The table lists tens of thousands of distinct CDR3 sequences, over 10% of them singletons, with roughly 0.9% in the top ten. The TCR originated in a human donor in good health. The sequencing input was central memory CD4+ T cells from blood. The chain has TRBV12-3 or TRBV12-4 and TRBJ2-6; the D gene is possibly TRBD1 (6 bases). CDR3 in amino acids: CASRQTGRGANVLTF. CDR3 coding DNA: TGTGCCAGCAGGCAAACAGGGCGAGGGGCCAACGTCCTGACTTTC.